This TCR beta chain was found in a study of molecular identifiers for immune sequencing clone quantification. Study in general: In the replicates, RNA derived from about 20,000 or 100,000 naive CD8 cells was divided into five parts, and four were sequenced.

A word on this clonotype: Its antigen is as yet unknown.

For naive CD8 T cells, sorting used the CD8+CD4-CCR7+CD45RA+ phenotype. TCRdb re-analysed the PCR reads in MiXCR, keeping a single row per CDR3 protein. Among over 600,000 distinct CDR3 sequences listed, less than 20% were seen once. Study outcomes and limitations: Highly expanded clones may be undercounted when identical TCR molecules share barcodes. In naive cells, clones above 20 RNA copies held under 1% of molecules, whereas in effector cells they held over 99%.

The germline CDR1 and CDR2 sequences are MNHEY and SMNVEV (reference sequence). This CDR3 is built from 16 residues. V lost 2 bases, J lost 3 bases, and 17 bases lay in between. Sequencing was performed on naive CD8+ T cells from blood, with Jurkat cell RNA spiked in. As to subset: FACS-sorted CD8+CD4-CCR7+CD45RA+ naive T cells. The clonotype was recovered from a human donor in good health. Some libraries in this study had Jurkat cell RNA spiked in. This sequence joins TRBV27 and TRBJ2-7; a possible D gene is TRBD1 (5 bases). CDR3 DNA: TGTGCCAGCAGTTTACATTACGACAGAAGGTACTACGAGCAGTACTTC. Its translation: CASSLHYDRRYYEQYF.